This TCR beta chain was profiled in a study of blood T cells in healthy people across ages. Study findings and constraints: Diversity of TCR beta per million T cells declined in a roughly linear way with age.

As to this clonotype: Its cognate antigen is unknown. The junction departs from the called germline gene at one end, perhaps through a read error.

The CDR3 has 15 residues. Germline loops: CDR1 ENHRY, CDR2 SYGVKD. The amount of total RNA extracted per sample was at least 5.5 micrograms. Next came a second PCR, run for about 6 to 11 cycles, which used a sample-barcoded 5' primer along with a J-beta primer mix. MiXCR, run by TCRdb on the 5' RACE reads, gives a single entry per CDR3 protein. The sample yields approximately 760,000 distinct CDR3 sequences, roughly 25% seen once. These data were also reused for a study on T cells of mothers and their children. From that study: Across the analysis, no persistent microchimeric T cell clones were detected.

This TCR was recovered from a boy between 5 and 17 years old in good health. The chain has TRBV10-3 and TRBJ2-7; 7 nucleotides line up with TRBD1. The sample was blood. This chain's CDR3 is CAISDDDRDPYEQHF. CDR3 in DNA: TGTGCCATCAGTGACGATGACAGGGATCCCTACGAGCAGCACTTC.